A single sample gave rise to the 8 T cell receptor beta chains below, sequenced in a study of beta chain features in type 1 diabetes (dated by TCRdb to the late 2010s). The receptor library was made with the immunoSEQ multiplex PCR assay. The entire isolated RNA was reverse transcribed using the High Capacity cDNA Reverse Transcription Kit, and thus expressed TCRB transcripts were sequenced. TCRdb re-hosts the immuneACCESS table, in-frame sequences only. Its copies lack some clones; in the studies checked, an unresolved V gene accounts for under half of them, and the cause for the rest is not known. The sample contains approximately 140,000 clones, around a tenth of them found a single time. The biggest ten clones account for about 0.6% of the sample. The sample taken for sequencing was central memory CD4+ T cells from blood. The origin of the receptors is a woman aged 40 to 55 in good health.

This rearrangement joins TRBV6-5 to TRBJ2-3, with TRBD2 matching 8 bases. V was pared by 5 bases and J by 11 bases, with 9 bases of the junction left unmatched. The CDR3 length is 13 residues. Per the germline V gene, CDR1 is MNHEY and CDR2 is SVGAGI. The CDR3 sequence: CASSEAGVGVQYF. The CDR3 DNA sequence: TGTGCCAGCAGTGAAGCGGGGGTGGGTGTGCAGTATTTT.

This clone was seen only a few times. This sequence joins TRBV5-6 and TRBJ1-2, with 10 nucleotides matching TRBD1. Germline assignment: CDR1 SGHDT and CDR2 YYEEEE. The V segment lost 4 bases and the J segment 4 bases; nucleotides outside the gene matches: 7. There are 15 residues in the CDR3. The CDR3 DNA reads TGTGCCAGCAGCGTCCCCGGGACAGGGGTCTATGGCTACACCTTC. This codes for CASSVPGTGVYGYTF.

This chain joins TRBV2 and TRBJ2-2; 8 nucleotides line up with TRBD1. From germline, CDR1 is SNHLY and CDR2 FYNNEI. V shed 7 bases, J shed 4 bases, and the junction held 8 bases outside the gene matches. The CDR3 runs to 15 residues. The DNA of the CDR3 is TGTGCCAGCAAAATTGAGACAGGGGTCACCGGGGAGCTGTTTTTT. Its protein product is CASKIETGVTGELFF.

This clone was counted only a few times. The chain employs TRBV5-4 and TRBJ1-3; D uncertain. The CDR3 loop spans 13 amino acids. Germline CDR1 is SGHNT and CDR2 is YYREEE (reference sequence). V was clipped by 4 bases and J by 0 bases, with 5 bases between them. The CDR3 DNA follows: TGTGCCAGCAGCGCGAACTCTGGAAACACCATATATTTT. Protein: CASSANSGNTIYF.

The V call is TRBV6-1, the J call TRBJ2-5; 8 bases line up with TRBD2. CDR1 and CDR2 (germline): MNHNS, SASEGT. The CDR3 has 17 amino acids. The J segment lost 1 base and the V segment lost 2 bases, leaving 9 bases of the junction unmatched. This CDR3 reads CASSERRGSGVQETQYF. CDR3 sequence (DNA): TGTGCCAGCAGTGAAAGGAGGGGTAGCGGGGTCCAAGAGACCCAGTACTTC.

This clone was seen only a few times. In nucleotides, the CDR3 is TGTGCCAGCAGTGAAGAAGCGAGGACATTCGAAAAACTGTTTTTT. As protein: CASSEEARTFEKLFF. The gene calls are TRBV6-1 and TRBJ1-4, with a weak D call TRBD1 (5 bases). Germline values: CDR1 MNHNS, CDR2 SASEGT. The CDR3 has 15 residues. Trimming cost V 1 base and J 8 bases, with 14 bases left between them.

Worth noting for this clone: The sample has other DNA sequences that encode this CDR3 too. CDR3 in DNA: TGTGCCAGCAGTAAACAGGGAAACACTGAAGCTTTCTTT. It codes for CASSKQGNTEAFF. The J gene is TRBJ1-1, the V gene TRBV2; D may be TRBD1 (6 bases). CDR1 and CDR2 (germline): SNHLY, FYNNEI. The V end lost 5 bases, the J end lost 2 bases, and 9 bases lay between the germline ends. This CDR3 region has 13 residues.

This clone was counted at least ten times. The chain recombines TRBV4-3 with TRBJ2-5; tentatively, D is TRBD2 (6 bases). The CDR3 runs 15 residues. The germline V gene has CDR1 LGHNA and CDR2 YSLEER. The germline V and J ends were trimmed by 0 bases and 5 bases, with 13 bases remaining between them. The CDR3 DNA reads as TGCGCCAGCAGCCAAGAGGATTCTGCGGGGGAGACCCAGTACTTC. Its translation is CASSQEDSAGETQYF.